The 26 T cell receptor beta chains in this list originate from one sample, sequenced in a study of T cell responses to AZD1222 COVID-19 vaccine. Assay used: immunoSEQ multiplex PCR; TCRdb lists only in-frame clones, some missing. This table has 90,000 to 150,000 clones, around nine tenths appearing once. The sample here was peripheral blood, taken on day 0 of AZD1222 vaccination. Receptors originate from an adult in good health.

The J gene is TRBJ1-6, the V gene TRBV3-1 (or the pseudogene TRBV3-2); a possible D gene is TRBD1 (5 bases). The germline V and J ends were trimmed by 1 base and 7 bases, with 11 bases remaining between them. Germline values: CDR1 LGHDT, CDR2 YNNKEL (reference sequence). The CDR3 is 15 amino acids. CDR3 nucleotides: TGTGCCAGCAGCCAAGTTCGGGGCCCCAATTCACCCCTCCACTTT. Amino acids: CASSQVRGPNSPLHF.

The V and J genes are TRBV9 and TRBJ2-5; a possible D gene is TRBD1 (6 bases). Germline values: CDR1 SGDLS, CDR2 YYNGEE. V was clipped by 4 bases and J by 4 bases, with 14 bases between them. This CDR3 is 14 amino acids long. The CDR3 DNA sequence: TGTGCCAGCAGCCCCCAGGGGATTGGAGAGACCCAGTACTTC. Translated, it gives CASSPQGIGETQYF.

The chain recombines TRBV10-3 with TRBJ1-4; the D gene is possibly TRBD1 (6 bases). Trimming removed 3 bases at V and 7 bases at J, with 12 bases between. CDR1 and CDR2 from the germline V gene are ENHRY and SYGVKD. This CDR3 is built from 14 residues. The CDR3: CAISDEGGGEKLFF. In DNA, the CDR3 is TGTGCCATCAGTGATGAAGGGGGTGGTGAAAAACTGTTTTTT.

This chain joins TRBV5-6 and TRBJ1-2; no clear D. CDR1 is SGHDT, CDR2 YYEEEE, per germline. With 0 bases removed from V and 4 bases from J, the gap between germline ends came to 7 bases. This CDR3 is built from 13 residues. This chain's CDR3 is CASSLERSYGYTF. Here the CDR3 DNA reads TGTGCCAGCAGCTTGGAGCGTTCCTATGGCTACACCTTC.

With regard to this clone: Germline and junction disagree at one end, which may indicate a read error. V gene TRBV28 combines with J gene TRBJ2-7; D call uncertain. Germline loops: CDR1 MDHEN, CDR2 SYDVKM. This CDR3 has 13 residues. CDR3 sequence (DNA): TGTGCCAGCAGTTCCCAAATGGTCACGCCATTGAACTTC. Protein sequence: CASSSQMVTPLNF. The full variable domain, completed using reference TRBV28 and TRBJ2-7, is DVKVTQSSRYLVKRTGEKVFLECVQDMDHENMFWYRQDPGLGLRLIYFSYDVKMKEKGDIPEGYSVSREKKERFSLILESASTNQTSMYLCASSSQMVTPLNFGPGTRLTVT.

The gene calls are TRBV6-2 or TRBV6-3 and TRBJ2-3, with 14 bases lining up with TRBD2. Trimming cost V 2 bases and J 7 bases; bases outside gene matches: 5. This CDR3 comprises 16 residues. Germline values: CDR1 MNHEY, CDR2 SVGEGT. CDR3 sequence reads: CASSYTGTSGRHTQYF. DNA of the CDR3: TGTGCCAGCAGTTACACCGGGACTAGCGGGAGACATACGCAGTATTTT.

The rearrangement joins TRBV5-6 to TRBJ1-3; the D is unclear. V dropped 4 bases and J dropped 0 bases, with 8 bases sitting between them. This CDR3 contains 14 residues. In germline, CDR1 is SGHDT, CDR2 YYEEEE. DNA of the CDR3: TGTGCCAGCAGCCGACGGAGCTCTGGAAACACCATATATTTT. Protein sequence: CASSRRSSGNTIYF. Filled out from reference TRBV5-6 and TRBJ1-3, the complete variable domain reads DAGVTQSPTHLIKTRGQQVTLRCSPKSGHDTVSWYQQALGQGPQFIFQYYEEEERQRGNFPDRFSGHQFPNYSSELNVNALLLGDSALYLCASSRRSSGNTIYFGEGSWLTVV.

This clone has only a few counts. The chain links TRBV6-2 or TRBV6-3 to TRBJ1-2, with D possibly being TRBD1 (5 bases). V was cut by 5 bases and J by 4 bases, with 23 bases left in between. There are 17 residues in the CDR3. Germline V CDR1 and CDR2: MNHEY, SVGEGT. The chain's CDR3 is CASSRPSGYSGAYGYTF. For the CDR3, the DNA is TGTGCCAGCAGTCGCCCCTCTGGTTATTCCGGGGCCTATGGCTACACCTTC.

This clone has just a few counts. V and J are TRBV6-1 and TRBJ2-7, with D possibly being TRBD2 (6 bases). The germline V gene has CDR1 MNHNS and CDR2 SASEGT. V was clipped by 3 bases and J by 4 bases, with 19 bases between them. CDR3 length equals 16 residues. CDR3 residues: CASSEGGLILVYEQYF. CDR3 sequence (DNA): TGTGCCAGCAGTGAGGGGGGTTTAATTTTAGTATACGAGCAGTACTTC.

V is TRBV7-9 and J is TRBJ1-6, with D unresolved. Germline CDR1 SEHNR, CDR2 FQNEAQ (reference sequence). The CDR3 length is 14 residues. Trimming took off 0 bases at V and 9 bases at J, with 9 bases between the two ends. CDR3 amino acids: CASSLASMGSPLHF. In DNA form, the CDR3 reads TGTGCCAGCAGCTTAGCTTCTATGGGTTCACCCCTCCACTTT.

This clone was seen a single time. The V call is TRBV14, the J call TRBJ2-2; 8 bases agree with TRBD1. CDR3 length: 16 residues. Trimming cost V 3 bases and J 1 base; bases outside gene matches: 4. CDR1 is SGHDN, CDR2 FVKESK, per germline. The DNA for the CDR3 is TGTGCCAGCAGCCACAGGGGGCGATTGAACACCGGGGAGCTGTTTTTT. This translates into CASSHRGRLNTGELFF.

The V and J genes are TRBV6-2 or TRBV6-3 and TRBJ1-2; maybe TRBD1 (5 bases). Germline V lookup: CDR1 MNHEY, CDR2 SVGEGT. CDR3 length: 14 amino acids. Trimming pared 6 bases from V and 7 bases from J, leaving 18 bases between. The DNA of the CDR3 is TGTGCCAGCAGCCCCGGACACCGAGTAGGTGGCTACACCTTC. Protein sequence: CASSPGHRVGGYTF.

The V and J genes are TRBV4-1 and TRBJ2-2; D is ambiguous. Germline CDR1 reads MGHRA; CDR2 reads YSYEKL. CDR3 length equals 15 residues. With 4 bases removed from V and 0 bases from J, the gap between germline ends came to 9 bases. CDR3 in amino acids: CASSPSWSNTGELFF. Written as DNA, the CDR3 is TGCGCCAGCAGCCCGAGCTGGTCGAACACCGGGGAGCTGTTTTTT.

The rearrangement joins TRBV3-1 (or the pseudogene TRBV3-2) to TRBJ2-5; TRBD2 is a possible D gene (5 bases). Germline-derived CDR1 and CDR2 are LGHDT and YNNKEL (reference sequence). Trimming took 4 bases from V and 5 from J, leaving 11 bases between them. CDR3 size: 13 residues. In nucleotides, the CDR3 is TGTGCCAGCAGCCGTGGACTGTGGGAGACCCAGTACTTC. It specifies CASSRGLWETQYF.

The chain uses TRBV28 and TRBJ1-6, with 10 bases identical to TRBD1. Germline CDR1 and CDR2: MDHEN and SYDVKM. With V trimmed by 9 bases and J by 4 bases, 3 bases remained unmatched. This CDR3 is 14 amino acids long. CDR3 in amino acids: CASDRGLYNSPLHF. Written as DNA, the CDR3 is TGTGCCAGTGACAGGGGGCTTTATAATTCACCCCTCCACTTT.

The gene calls are TRBV6-2 or TRBV6-3 and TRBJ2-4; D is possibly TRBD2 (5 bases). The V and J ends lost 2 bases and 5 bases respectively, with 16 bases between them. The length of the CDR3 is 16 residues. In germline, CDR1 is MNHEY, CDR2 SVGEGT. CDR3 sequence (DNA): TGTGCCAGCAGTTACGGAGGCAGTCTCGGGGAAAACATTCAGTACTTC. It translates to CASSYGGSLGENIQYF.

The chain carries TRBV5-4 and TRBJ2-2, with 7 bases lining up with TRBD2. This CDR3 has 16 residues. Unmatched junction bases numbered 10, after V lost 4 bases and J lost 4 bases. Germline assignment: CDR1 SGHNT and CDR2 YYREEE (reference sequence). The CDR3 DNA is TGTGCCAGCAGCACGCGGGAGAACCTCTTCACCGGGGAGCTGTTTTTT. Protein: CASSTRENLFTGELFF.

The J gene is TRBJ2-3, the V gene TRBV2; D is ambiguous. The length of the CDR3 is 14 residues. The V and J ends lost 4 bases and 2 bases respectively, with 10 bases between them. Germline V lookup: CDR1 SNHLY, CDR2 FYNNEI. In DNA form, the CDR3 reads TGTGCCAGCAGTGGGGCTATCCTCACAGATACGCAGTATTTT. Translation: CASSGAILTDTQYF.

This sequence joins TRBV6-2 or TRBV6-3 and TRBJ2-5, with TRBD1 matching over 10 bases. The CDR3 extends over 15 amino acids. CDR1 is MNHEY and CDR2 is SVGEGT in the germline V gene. The V and J ends lost 0 bases and 5 bases, in that order; junction bases with no gene match: 3. This CDR3 is CASSYSTGGAETQYF. DNA of the CDR3: TGTGCCAGCAGTTACTCGACAGGGGGCGCTGAGACCCAGTACTTC.

The rearrangement joins TRBV6-5 to TRBJ1-4; D call uncertain. V gave up 0 bases and J gave up 7 bases, with 12 bases separating them. The CDR3 is made up of 15 amino acids. Germline values: CDR1 MNHEY, CDR2 SVGAGI. CDR3 in DNA: TGTGCCAGCAGTTACTCGATCCAGTCCCTTGAAAAACTGTTTTTT. It translates to CASSYSIQSLEKLFF.

The rearrangement uses TRBV19 and TRBJ2-6; D gene uncertain. Germline loops: CDR1 LNHDA, CDR2 SQIVND (reference sequence). CDR3 length equals 14 residues. Between the trimmed V and J ends, which lost 1 base and 7 bases, there was a span of 8 bases. The CDR3 region is CASSIVLGANVLTF. The CDR3 DNA reads as TGTGCCAGTAGTATAGTGTTGGGTGCCAACGTCCTGACTTTC.

The rearrangement uses TRBV5-1 and TRBJ2-3; possible D gene TRBD2, 6 bases. The length of the CDR3 is 14 residues. Germline V lookup: CDR1 SGHRS, CDR2 YFSETQ. V was pared by 4 bases and J by 5 bases, with 14 bases between. The CDR3 is CASSGDSPEDTQYF. CDR3 nucleotide sequence: TGCGCCAGCAGCGGGGACTCTCCGGAAGATACGCAGTATTTT. The whole variable domain, remainder taken from reference TRBV5-1 and TRBJ2-3, is KAGVTQTPRYLIKTRGQQVTLSCSPISGHRSVSWYQQTPGQGLQFLFEYFSETQRNKGNFPGRFSGRQFSNSRSEMNVSTLELGDSALYLCASSGDSPEDTQYFGPGTRLTVL.

This clone was recorded only once. Here the CDR3 DNA reads TGTGCCAGCAAGCGGGAGTCCGGGGCCAACGTCCTGACTTTC. Translated, it gives CASKRESGANVLTF. The V and J genes are TRBV5-4 and TRBJ2-6; the match to TRBD2 covers 8 bases. Per the germline V gene, CDR1 is SGHNT and CDR2 is YYREEE (reference sequence). This CDR3 is 14 amino acids long. The V segment lost 6 bases and the J segment 4 bases; nucleotides outside the gene matches: 3.

This chain links TRBV12-3 or TRBV12-4 with TRBJ2-7; no reliable D call. V dropped 3 bases and J dropped 4 bases, with 7 bases sitting between them. The CDR3 covers 12 residues. CDR3 region: CASSFDGYEQYF. The CDR3 nucleotides are TGTGCCAGCAGTTTTGACGGTTACGAGCAGTACTTC.

The gene calls are TRBV2 and TRBJ2-5; D is possibly TRBD1 (6 bases). Germline CDR1 and CDR2: SNHLY and FYNNEI. There are 12 residues in the CDR3. The V end was cut by 8 bases, the J end by 5 bases, with 12 bases between. The DNA of the CDR3 is TGTGCCAGCCTCAGGGGTGGCGAGACCCAGTACTTC. Protein: CASLRGGETQYF.

V gene TRBV4-3 combines with J gene TRBJ2-5, with 7 bases that match TRBD1. Germline lookup yields CDR1 LGHNA and CDR2 YSLEER. With 0 bases clipped from V and 5 bases from J, the junction kept 9 bases outside the gene matches. The CDR3 contains 16 residues. CDR3 coding DNA: TGCGCCAGCAGCCAAGATTTTCAGACAGGGATGGAGACCCAGTACTTC. Translating gives CASSQDFQTGMETQYF.